The rows below give T cell receptor beta chains drawn from one sample of a study of blood T cell repertoires in COVID-19. The data were produced by immunoSEQ multiplex PCR, yet TCRdb's version contains in-frame clones alone and is incomplete. This table holds under 350,000 clones, roughly nine tenths found once. The sequenced sample consisted of PBMCs or T cells enriched from blood (not recorded which). Receptor source: a man between 60 and 70 years old who had recovered from COVID-19. CDR3s include the opening cysteine and the closing phenylalanine or tryptophan. A D gene is named only where the DNA matches it firmly. Not all rows give a size; the values are once, few, many and, for expanded clones, a class.

abundance	v_gene	j_gene	d_gene	CDR3aa	CDR3nt
NA	TRBV5-1	TRBJ1-6	TRBD1	CASSPGQGNSPLHF	TGCGCCAGCAGCCCAGGACAGGGAAATTCACCCCTCCACTTT
NA	TRBV7-9	TRBJ2-7	TRBD1	CASSSGTVYEQYF	TGTGCCAGCAGCTCCGGGACAGTCTACGAGCAGTACTTC
NA	TRBV5-6	TRBJ1-1	NA	CASSSGLGTEAFF	TGTGCCAGCAGCTCAGGGTTAGGCACTGAAGCTTTCTTT
once	TRBV18	TRBJ1-1	NA	CASSPRGGNTEAFF	TGTGCCAGCTCACCACGGGGGGGGAACACTGAAGCTTTCTTT
NA	TRBV29-1	TRBJ2-5	NA	CSGLRETQYF	TGCAGCGGATTACGGGAGACCCAGTACTTC
NA	TRBV10-2	TRBJ2-7	TRBD2	CASSAPRLDLAGGTGTYEQYF	TGCGCCAGCAGTGCTCCCCGGTTGGACCTAGCGGGAGGAACGGGTACCTACGAGCAGTACTTC
few	TRBV5-5	TRBJ1-2	TRBD1	CASSPLPGQKYGYTF	TGTGCCAGCAGCCCCCTCCCGGGACAGAAATATGGCTACACCTTC
NA	TRBV27	TRBJ1-2	NA	CASSPSDSYGYTF	TGTGCCAGCAGTCCGAGCGACTCCTATGGCTACACCTTC
NA	TRBV6-4	TRBJ1-1	NA	CASSDLGGAAFF	TGTGCCAGCAGTGACTTAGGGGGTGCAGCTTTCTTT
NA	TRBV2	TRBJ1-1	TRBD1	CASRGGQGKTEAFF	TGTGCCAGCCGAGGAGGACAGGGTAAAACTGAAGCTTTCTTT
NA	TRBV7-8	TRBJ1-1	NA	CASSLFPQGGVTEAFF	TGTGCCAGCAGCTTATTCCCCCAGGGAGGGGTAACTGAAGCTTTCTTT
NA	TRBV5-1	TRBJ2-3	NA	CASSLSTDTQYF	TGCGCCAGCAGCCTCAGCACAGATACGCAGTATTTT
NA	TRBV5-1	TRBJ1-4	NA	CASSRTATNEKLFF	TGCGCCAGCAGCAGGACAGCAACTAATGAAAAACTGTTTTTT
NA	TRBV30	TRBJ2-7	NA	CAWSRGVPEQYF	TGTGCCTGGAGTCGCGGGGTGCCCGAGCAGTACTTC
NA	TRBV7-9	TRBJ2-5	TRBD1	CASSLLQGWETQYF	TGTGCCAGCAGCTTACTACAGGGGTGGGAGACCCAGTACTTC
NA	TRBV3-1/TRBV3-2	TRBJ2-1	NA	CASSNRGEQFF	TGTGCCAGCAGCAATAGAGGTGAGCAGTTCTTC
NA	TRBV7-9	TRBJ2-3	TRBD2	CASSFWISGGIDTQYF	TGTGCCAGCAGCTTCTGGATTAGCGGGGGGATTGATACGCAGTATTTT
NA	TRBV25-1	TRBJ1-6	NA	CATQQGTLYNSPLHF	TGTGCCACGCAACAGGGAACCCTCTATAATTCACCCCTCCACTTT
NA	TRBV21-1	TRBJ2-2	NA	CARPGERGYGTGELFF	TGTGCCAGGCCGGGGGAGCGTGGGTATGGCACCGGGGAGCTGTTTTTT
NA	TRBV5-5	TRBJ2-5	NA	CASSPGWSETQYF	TGTGCCAGCAGCCCAGGGTGGTCGGAGACCCAGTACTTC
NA	TRBV25-1	TRBJ2-3	TRBD2	CASSESPTSVGPTDTQYF	TGTGCCAGCAGTGAATCCCCAACTAGCGTAGGACCCACAGATACGCAGTATTTT
NA	TRBV5-5	TRBJ1-3	NA	CASSFNGAGEATIYF	TGTGCCAGCAGCTTCAACGGTGCAGGGGAAGCCACCATATATTTT
NA	TRBV19	TRBJ1-1	NA	CASSSTGFVTEAFF	TGTGCCAGTAGTAGCACAGGGTTTGTCACTGAAGCTTTCTTT
NA	TRBV5-1	TRBJ2-3	NA	CASSATEYGTDTQYF	TGCGCCAGCAGCGCTACGGAGTACGGCACAGATACGCAGTATTTT
NA	TRBV7-2	TRBJ1-1	NA	CASRKTGTNTEAFF	TGTGCCAGCAGAAAGACAGGAACGAACACTGAAGCTTTCTTT
NA	TRBV5-6	TRBJ2-7	NA	CASSLTSYEQYF	TGTGCCAGCAGCTTGACGAGCTACGAGCAGTACTTC
NA	TRBV11-1	TRBJ2-7	NA	CASSFGGDSYEQYF	TGTGCCAGCAGCTTTGGAGGGGACTCCTACGAGCAGTACTTC
NA	TRBV15	TRBJ1-4	NA	CATSTQGEKLFF	TGTGCCACCAGCACCCAGGGAGAAAAACTGTTTTTT
NA	TRBV5-4	TRBJ2-7	NA	CASSPDRSSYEQYF	TGTGCCAGCAGCCCGGACAGAAGCTCCTACGAGCAGTACTTC
NA	TRBV20-1	TRBJ1-1	TRBD1	CSANDRGNTEAFF	TGCAGTGCTAATGACAGGGGCAACACTGAAGCTTTCTTT
NA	TRBV7-6	TRBJ1-1	TRBD1	CASRPGTGNEAFF	TGTGCCAGCAGACCCGGGACAGGGAATGAAGCTTTCTTT
NA	TRBV4-1	TRBJ1-4	NA	CASSLSVQVANEKLFF	TGCGCCAGCAGCCTAAGTGTACAGGTAGCTAATGAAAAACTGTTTTTT
NA	TRBV6-5	TRBJ2-7	NA	CASSYSIQGFKMMF	TGTGCCAGCAGTTACTCCATACAGGGTTTTAAAATGATGTTC
NA	TRBV7-7	TRBJ2-5	NA	CASSPQAGATQYF	TGTGCTAGCAGCCCGCAGGCTGGGGCGACCCAGTACTTC
NA	TRBV7-9	TRBJ2-2	NA	CASSLAGATTGELFF	TGTGCCAGCAGCTTAGCGGGGGCCACCACCGGGGAGCTGTTTTTT
NA	TRBV30	TRBJ2-1	NA	CAWSASLREQFF	TGTGCCTGGAGTGCTTCGTTGCGGGAGCAGTTCTTC
NA	TRBV19	TRBJ2-7	NA	CASSITGAYEQYF	TGTGCCAGTAGTATCACAGGAGCCTACGAGCAGTACTTC
NA	TRBV3-1/TRBV3-2	TRBJ1-2	NA	CASSQNRRGYGYTF	TGTGCCAGCAGCCAAAACCGGCGGGGCTATGGCTACACCTTC